The next 11 T cell receptor beta chains were all read from a single sample in a study of blood T cell repertoires in COVID-19. TCRdb keeps only in-frame clones here, not all; method: immunoSEQ multiplex PCR. The sample includes some 310,000 clones, roughly 90% seen only once; the top ten take approximately 0.98%. Specimen: peripheral blood. These receptors were obtained from a woman aged 40-49 years with COVID-19, enrolled during active disease.

The CDR3 nucleotides read TGTGCCAGCAGCTTGGGGGCGCGGACCGGGGAGCTGTTTTTT. This encodes CASSLGARTGELFF. The chain links TRBV7-2 to TRBJ2-2, with D perhaps matching TRBD1 (6 bases). V lost 3 bases and J lost 5, with 10 bases in between. Germline-derived CDR1 and CDR2 are SGHTA and FQGNSA. The CDR3 is made up of 14 amino acids.

The chain has TRBV7-6 and TRBJ1-6; D possibly corresponds to TRBD1 (5 bases). Trimming pared 4 bases from V and 7 bases from J, leaving 14 bases between. The CDR3 is 15 residues long. Per germline, CDR1 SGHVS and CDR2 FNYEAQ. The DNA for the CDR3 is TGTGCCAGCAGCTCGCAAACAGGATCAAATTCACCCCTCCACTTT. Its protein product is CASSSQTGSNSPLHF.

This clone was found once. The gene calls are TRBV4-3 and TRBJ1-1, with D hard to call. The CDR3 covers 13 residues. Germline V CDR1 and CDR2: LGHNA, YSLEER. The germline V and J ends were trimmed by 4 bases and 6 bases, with 12 bases remaining between them. CDR3 loop: CASSRGQRSEAFF. DNA of the CDR3: TGCGCCAGCAGCCGCGGGCAGAGGTCTGAAGCTTTCTTT.

The CDR3 here is CASSVGPTAMDTEAFF. CDR3 in DNA: TGTGCCAGCAGCGTGGGCCCGACGGCGATGGACACTGAAGCTTTCTTT. The chain joins TRBV9 to TRBJ1-1; D gene unclear. Trimming cost V 2 bases and J 3 bases, with 17 bases left between them. Germline values: CDR1 SGDLS, CDR2 YYNGEE. This CDR3 region has 16 residues. The full variable domain, in which reference TRBV9 and TRBJ1-1 provide the parts outside the CDR3, is DSGVTQTPKHLITATGQRVTLRCSPRSGDLSVYWYQQSLDQGLQFLIQYYNGEERAKGNILERFSAQQFPDLHSELNLSSLELGDSALYFCASSVGPTAMDTEAFFGQGTRLTVV.

This chain connects TRBV4-1 to TRBJ2-7; D unclear. Trimming removed 1 base from V and 2 bases from J, with 9 bases in between. Germline lookup yields CDR1 MGHRA and CDR2 YSYEKL. CDR3 length: 14 amino acids. CDR3 in amino acids: CASSQVWPPYEQYF. CDR3 in DNA: TGCGCCAGCAGCCAAGTCTGGCCTCCCTACGAGCAGTACTTC.

A single count supports this clone. The gene calls are TRBV5-8 and TRBJ1-3; unclear D gene. Trimming cost V 2 bases and J 0 bases, with 18 bases left between them. This CDR3 comprises 18 residues. Per the germline V gene, CDR1 is SGHTS and CDR2 is YDEGEE. In nucleotides, the CDR3 is TGTGCCAGCAGCTTTTATATCGGCAGCGAGAGCTCTGGAAACACCATATATTTT. Its protein product is CASSFYIGSESSGNTIYF.

V gene TRBV11-2 combines with J gene TRBJ1-2; no reliable D call. CDR1 is SGHAT and CDR2 is FQNNGV in the germline V gene. The CDR3 is 15 residues long. V shed 2 bases and J shed 5 bases, with 15 bases lying between them. CDR3 nucleotides: TGTGCCAGCAGCTTATCTTTGACCGAGAGGTATGGCTACACCTTC. Its translation: CASSLSLTERYGYTF.

The chain links TRBV21-1 to TRBJ2-7; the tabulated D call, TRBD1, remains unverified against the DNA. TRBV21-1 is a known pseudogene. This CDR3 has 16 residues. The CDR3 DNA is TGTGCCAGCAGCAAAGGCCGGGACAGCCGAACCTACGAGCAGTACTTC. It codes for CASSKGRDSRTYEQYF.

The V call is TRBV5-1, the J call TRBJ2-1; TRBD2 matches at 8 bases. Unmatched junction bases numbered 5, after V lost 0 bases and J lost 3 bases. CDR1 and CDR2 from the germline V gene are SGHRS and YFSETQ. This CDR3 is 16 amino acids long. Here the CDR3 reads CASSLGAGGVYNEQFF. DNA of the CDR3: TGCGCCAGCAGCTTGGGCGCGGGAGGCGTCTACAATGAGCAGTTCTTC.

V is TRBV7-9 and J is TRBJ1-5; the D gene is possibly TRBD1 (5 bases). The CDR3 length is 14 residues. V gave up 5 bases and J gave up 3 bases, with 11 bases separating them. From germline, CDR1 is SEHNR and CDR2 FQNEAQ (reference sequence). CDR3 region: CASSIDRNNQPQHF. CDR3 coding DNA: TGTGCCAGCAGCATCGACAGAAACAATCAGCCCCAGCATTTT.

The chain links TRBV5-1 to TRBJ2-1; the match to TRBD1 covers 7 bases. V lost 4 bases to trimming and J lost 6 bases; unmatched junction nucleotides: 10. The CDR3 has 15 amino acids. CDR1 and CDR2 (germline): SGHRS, YFSETQ. The CDR3 is CASSRDSSLGNEQFF. The CDR3 coding sequence is TGCGCCAGCAGCAGGGACAGCTCGCTCGGCAATGAGCAGTTCTTC.